Following are 8 T cell receptor beta chains from one sample sequenced in a study of OX40 agonist ivuxolimab in advanced cancers. Profiling relied on immunoSEQ multiplex PCR, and the TCRdb table lists in-frame clones only, not all of them. The sample lists some 37,000 clones, roughly 81% occurring once. Material: CD4+ or CD8+ T cells sorted from blood, obtained in a trial of the OX40 agonist ivuxolimab. These receptors all stem from an adult with an advanced solid tumor such as melanoma, head and neck, liver or kidney cancer.

This rearrangement joins TRBV7-2 to TRBJ2-1, with D perhaps TRBD1 (5 bases). V lost 5 bases to trimming and J lost 9 bases, with 26 bases between them. CDR3 length: 17 residues. From germline, CDR1 is SGHTA and CDR2 FQGNSA. The CDR3 loop is CASSPPLLVGGGAEQFF. The CDR3 DNA reads TGTGCCAGCAGCCCCCCCCTTCTAGTGGGCGGTGGGGCTGAGCAGTTCTTC.

V is TRBV6-1 and J is TRBJ2-1, with 7 bases lining up with TRBD1. V gave up 10 bases and J gave up 1 base; unmatched junction bases: 4. Germline CDR1 and CDR2: MNHNS and SASEGT. This CDR3 comprises 13 residues. DNA for the CDR3: TGTGCCATAGGGACAGAGTCCTACAATGAGCAGTTCTTC. Residues: CAIGTESYNEQFF.

V and J are TRBV19 and TRBJ1-6, with 7 nucleotides matching TRBD1. Germline-derived CDR1 and CDR2 are LNHDA and SQIVND (reference sequence). V dropped 3 bases and J dropped 6; count of bases not matched to a gene: 8. CDR3 length: 16 amino acids. CDR3 protein: CASSIPGQVPNSPLHF. The DNA of the CDR3 is TGTGCCAGTAGTATCCCCGGACAGGTCCCTAATTCACCCCTCCACTTT. The complete variable domain, with remaining parts taken from reference TRBV19 and TRBJ1-6, reads DGGITQSPKYLFRKEGQNVTLSCEQNLNHDAMYWYRQDPGQGLRLIYYSQIVNDFQKGDIAEGYSVSREKKESFPLTVTSAQKNPTAFYLCASSIPGQVPNSPLHFGNGTRLTVT.

This chain uses TRBV4-3 with TRBJ2-5, with D hard to call. With 0 bases removed from V and 5 bases from J, the gap between germline ends came to 7 bases. Germline V gives CDR1 LGHNA, CDR2 YSLEER. The CDR3 is made up of 13 amino acids. The CDR3 DNA reads as TGCGCCAGCAGCCAAGATCGGGCGGAGACCCAGTACTTC. It specifies CASSQDRAETQYF.

This chain uses TRBV28 with TRBJ2-1, with 9 nucleotides matching TRBD2. The V gene end was trimmed by 1 base and the J gene end by 5 bases; junction bases not matched to a gene: 9. Germline-derived CDR1 and CDR2 are MDHEN and SYDVKM. The CDR3 runs to 17 residues. In DNA form, the CDR3 reads TGTGCCAGCAGTTTATCTTCGGGCGGGAGGGCGAACAATGAGCAGTTCTTC. Its translation: CASSLSSGGRANNEQFF.

The CDR3 protein is CASSSAGTESYEQYF. The CDR3 coding sequence is TGTGCCAGCAGCTCGGCCGGGACAGAGTCCTACGAGCAGTACTTC. The V gene is TRBV7-3, the J gene TRBJ2-7; 7 bases are a match to TRBD1. Looked up from germline, CDR1 is SGHTA and CDR2 is FQGTGA. The CDR3 is 15 residues long. V was pared by 4 bases and J by 1 base, with 7 bases of the junction left unmatched.

The chain employs TRBV5-8 and TRBJ1-2; 7 nucleotides agree with TRBD1. The trim removed 4 bases at V and 4 bases at J, leaving 10 bases unmatched. Germline V lookup: CDR1 SGHTS, CDR2 YDEGEE. The CDR3 extends over 15 amino acids. The CDR3 loop is CASSTRDSEVYGYTF. The CDR3 region has the DNA TGTGCCAGCAGCACCCGGGACAGTGAGGTCTATGGCTACACCTTC.

The V call is TRBV27, the J call TRBJ2-4; 7 nucleotides agree with TRBD2. The CDR3 runs to 15 residues. V lost 7 bases to trimming and J lost 3 bases; unmatched junction nucleotides: 9. Germline CDR1 and CDR2: MNHEY and SMNVEV (reference sequence). Written as DNA, the CDR3 is TGTGCCAGCACGGGGAGGGGCGAAAGCAAAAACATTCAGTACTTC. Translating gives CASTGRGESKNIQYF.